Below are 7 T cell receptor beta chains sequenced from a single sample in a study of blood T cell repertoires in COVID-19. Profiled with immunoSEQ multiplex PCR; TCRdb holds only in-frame clones, not every one. The table has about 180,000 clones, around 84% seen once. The sequenced sample consisted of PBMCs or T cells enriched from blood (not recorded which). These receptors originate from a man aged 50 to 60 who had recovered from COVID-19.

V and J are TRBV3-1 (or the pseudogene TRBV3-2) and TRBJ1-3; 7 bases map to TRBD1. Trimming at V came to 5 bases and at J to 4 bases, leaving 8 bases not matched to a gene. This CDR3 has 15 amino acids. CDR1 is LGHDT, CDR2 YNNKEL, per germline (reference sequence). The chain's CDR3 is CASSSLTGSGNTIYF. The CDR3 bases are TGTGCCAGCAGCTCTTTGACAGGGTCCGGAAACACCATATATTTT.

In DNA form, the CDR3 reads TGTGCCAGCTCACCAGTGTCAGGGGTAGACTATGGCTACACCTTC. It yields the protein CASSPVSGVDYGYTF. The chain combines TRBV18 with TRBJ1-2, with a weak D call TRBD1 (6 bases). Per the germline V gene, CDR1 is KGHSH and CDR2 is LQKENI. The V and J ends lost 2 bases and 3 bases respectively, with 13 bases between them. There are 15 residues in the CDR3. The full variable domain, with the rest looked up from reference TRBV18 and TRBJ1-2, is NAGVMQNPRHLVRRRGQEARLRCSPMKGHSHVYWYRQLPEEGLKFMVYLQKENIIDESGMPKERFSAEFPKEGPSILRIQQVVRGDSAAYFCASSPVSGVDYGYTFGSGTRLTVV.

This clone was observed a few times. The junction differs from germline at one of its ends, possibly a read error. V usage is TRBV7-9 and J usage is TRBJ1-1; D call uncertain. The germline V gene encodes CDR1 SEHNR and CDR2 FQNEAQ (reference sequence). CDR3 length: 13 amino acids. This CDR3 reads CASSLASTTEAFF. CDR3 sequence (DNA): TGTGCCAGCAGTTTAGCGAGTACGACTGAAGCTTTCTTT.

The gene calls are TRBV4-1 and TRBJ1-6, with D possibly TRBD1 on 6 matching bases. The ends were cut back, 1 base at V and 9 bases at J, with 16 bases in the middle. Germline V gene sequence: CDR1 MGHRA, CDR2 YSYEKL. CDR3 length equals 16 residues. CDR3 DNA sequence: TGCGCCAGCAGCCAAGTCCCGACAGGCGCGGGTTCACCCCTCCACTTT. This encodes CASSQVPTGAGSPLHF.

This chain uses TRBV5-1 with TRBJ2-7; TRBD1 agrees at 7 bases. V trimming: 1 base; J trimming: 1 base; junction bases outside the gene matches: 2. From germline, CDR1 is SGHRS and CDR2 YFSETQ. The CDR3 runs 14 residues. The CDR3 nucleotides read TGCGCCAGCAGCTTGACAGGGGATTCCTACGAGCAGTACTTC. It specifies CASSLTGDSYEQYF.

The chain is built from TRBV29-1 and TRBJ1-4, with TRBD1 identical over 7 bases. Germline V gives CDR1 SQVTM, CDR2 ANQGSEA. Germline trimming cut 6 bases from V and 8 bases from J; bases unmatched to any gene: 9. CDR3 length: 13 residues. CDR3 residues: CSVERQGREKLFF. The DNA for the CDR3 is TGCAGCGTGGAGAGACAGGGAAGAGAAAAACTGTTTTTT.

The chain recombines TRBV4-1 with TRBJ1-3, with D possibly matching TRBD1 (5 bases). Germline-derived CDR1 and CDR2 are MGHRA and YSYEKL. The CDR3 runs to 16 residues. Trimming removed 3 bases at V and 0 bases at J, with 12 bases between. CDR3 coding DNA: TGCGCCAGCAGCCAGGCACAGGCGTTCTCTGGAAACACCATATATTTT. Protein product: CASSQAQAFSGNTIYF.